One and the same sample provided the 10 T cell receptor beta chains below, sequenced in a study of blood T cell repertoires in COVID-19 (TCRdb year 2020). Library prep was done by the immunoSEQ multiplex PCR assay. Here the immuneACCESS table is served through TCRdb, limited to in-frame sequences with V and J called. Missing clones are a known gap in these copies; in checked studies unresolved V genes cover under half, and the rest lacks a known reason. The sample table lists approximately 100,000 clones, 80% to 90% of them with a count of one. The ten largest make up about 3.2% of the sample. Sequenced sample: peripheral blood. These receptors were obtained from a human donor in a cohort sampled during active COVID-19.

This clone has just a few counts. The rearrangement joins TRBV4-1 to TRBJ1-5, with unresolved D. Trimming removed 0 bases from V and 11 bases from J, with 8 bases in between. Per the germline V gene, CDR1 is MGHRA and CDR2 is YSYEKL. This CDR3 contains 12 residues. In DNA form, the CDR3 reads TGCGCCAGCAGCCAAGATGGGAGAACCCAGCATTTT. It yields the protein CASSQDGRTQHF.

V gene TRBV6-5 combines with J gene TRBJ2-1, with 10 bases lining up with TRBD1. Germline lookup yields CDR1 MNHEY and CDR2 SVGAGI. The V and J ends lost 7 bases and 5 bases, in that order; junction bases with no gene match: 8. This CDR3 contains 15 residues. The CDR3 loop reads CASKPGQGLHNEQFF. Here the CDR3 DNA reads TGTGCCAGCAAACCGGGACAGGGGCTACACAATGAGCAGTTCTTC.

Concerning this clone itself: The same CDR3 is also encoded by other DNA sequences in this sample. CDR3 protein: CASSPPPGGETQYF. The CDR3 DNA is TGTGCCAGCTCACCACCGCCAGGGGGAGAGACCCAGTACTTC. The rearrangement links TRBV18 to TRBJ2-5, with 7 positions matching TRBD1. CDR3 length: 14 residues. Trimming cost V 0 bases and J 4 bases; bases outside gene matches: 2. The germline V gene has CDR1 KGHSH and CDR2 LQKENI.

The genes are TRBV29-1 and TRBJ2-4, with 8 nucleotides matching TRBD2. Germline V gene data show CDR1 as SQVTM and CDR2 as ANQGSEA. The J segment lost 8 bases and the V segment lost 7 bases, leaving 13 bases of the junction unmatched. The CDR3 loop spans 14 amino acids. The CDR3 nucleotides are TGCAGCGGCCAGGGAGGCCGGGGGGGGGACATTCAGTACTTC. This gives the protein CSGQGGRGGDIQYF. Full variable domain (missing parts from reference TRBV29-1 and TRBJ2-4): SAVISQKPSRDICQRGTSLTIQCQVDSQVTMMFWYRQQPGQSLTLIATANQGSEATYESGFVIDKFPISRPNLTFSTLTVSNMSPEDSSIYLCSGQGGRGGDIQYFGAGTRLSVL.

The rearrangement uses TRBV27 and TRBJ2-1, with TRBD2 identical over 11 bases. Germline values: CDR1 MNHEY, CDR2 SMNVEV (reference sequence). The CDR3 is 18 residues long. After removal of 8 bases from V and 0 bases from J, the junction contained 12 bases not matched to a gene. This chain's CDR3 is CASSKAGTSGFSYNEQFF. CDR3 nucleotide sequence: TGTGCCAGCTCTAAAGCGGGGACTAGCGGATTCTCCTACAATGAGCAGTTCTTC.

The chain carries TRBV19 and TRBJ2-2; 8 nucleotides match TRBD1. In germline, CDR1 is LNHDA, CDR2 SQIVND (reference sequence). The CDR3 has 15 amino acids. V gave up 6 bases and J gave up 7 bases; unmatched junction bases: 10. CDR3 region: CASSRDRGSSGELFF. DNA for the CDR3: TGTGCCAGTAGCCGAGACAGGGGATCTAGCGGGGAGCTGTTTTTT. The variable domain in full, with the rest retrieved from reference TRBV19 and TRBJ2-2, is DGGITQSPKYLFRKEGQNVTLSCEQNLNHDAMYWYRQDPGQGLRLIYYSQIVNDFQKGDIAEGYSVSREKKESFPLTVTSAQKNPTAFYLCASSRDRGSSGELFFGEGSRLTVL.

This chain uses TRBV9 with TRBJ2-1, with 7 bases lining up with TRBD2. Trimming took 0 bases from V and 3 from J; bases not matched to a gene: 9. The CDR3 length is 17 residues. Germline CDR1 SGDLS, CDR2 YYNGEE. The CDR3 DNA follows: TGTGCCAGCAGCGTAGACCCCAAAGGGAGGGACTACAATGAGCAGTTCTTC. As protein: CASSVDPKGRDYNEQFF.

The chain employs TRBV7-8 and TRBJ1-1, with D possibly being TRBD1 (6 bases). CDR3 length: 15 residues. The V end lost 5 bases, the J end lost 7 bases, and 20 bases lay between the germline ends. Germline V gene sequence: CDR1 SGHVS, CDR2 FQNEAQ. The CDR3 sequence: CASSQSLDRPIEAFF. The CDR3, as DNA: TGTGCCAGCAGCCAAAGCCTCGACAGGCCAATTGAAGCTTTCTTT.

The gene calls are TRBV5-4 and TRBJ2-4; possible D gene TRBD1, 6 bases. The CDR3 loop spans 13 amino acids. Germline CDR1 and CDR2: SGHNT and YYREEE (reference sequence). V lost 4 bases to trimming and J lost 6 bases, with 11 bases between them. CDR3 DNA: TGTGCCAGCAGCCACCCGGACAGAAACATTCAGTACTTC. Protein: CASSHPDRNIQYF. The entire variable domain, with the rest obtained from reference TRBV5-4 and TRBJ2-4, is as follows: ETGVTQSPTHLIKTRGQQVTLRCSSQSGHNTVSWYQQALGQGPQFIFQYYREEENGRGNFPPRFSGLQFPNYSSELNVNALELDDSALYLCASSHPDRNIQYFGAGTRLSVL.

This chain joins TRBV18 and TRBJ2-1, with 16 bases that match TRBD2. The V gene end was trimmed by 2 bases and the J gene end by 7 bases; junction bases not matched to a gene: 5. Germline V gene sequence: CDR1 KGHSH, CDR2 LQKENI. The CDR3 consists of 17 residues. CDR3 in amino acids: CASSPGTSGRAPNEQFF. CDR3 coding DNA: TGTGCCAGCTCACCAGGGACTAGCGGGAGGGCCCCAAATGAGCAGTTCTTC.